Listed below are T cell receptor beta chains from one sample, sequenced in a study of cytomegalovirus exposure and HLA in healthy donors. Data came from immunoSEQ multiplex PCR; TCRdb stores just in-frame clones and leaves some out. The table includes about 120,000 clones, roughly 82% detected once. The material sequenced was PBMCs. These TCRs come from a male donor in good health and CMV-seropositive. Both conserved end residues are part of each CDR3. A D gene is named only where the DNA matches it firmly. Clone size is stated in some rows and not others, as once, few, many or a class when expanded.

V gene	D gene	clone size	J gene	CDR3 length	CDR3 DNA	CDR3 protein
TRBV4-1	TRBD2	NA	TRBJ2-7	17	TGCGCCAGCAGCCAAGAGTTCGGACTAGCGAGATCCTACGAGCAGTACTTC	CASSQEFGLARSYEQYF
TRBV19	NA	NA	TRBJ1-3	17	TGTGCCAGTAGTATAGGGGGACACGAAGCTCTCGGAAACACCATATATTTT	CASSIGGHEALGNTIYF
TRBV7-6	NA	NA	TRBJ2-2	12	TGTGCCAGCAGCCCCGGGGGCGGGGAGCTGTTTTTT	CASSPGGGELFF
TRBV18	NA	NA	TRBJ2-7	13	TGTGCCAGCTCACCAGGAGTGCCTCCCGAGCAGTACTTC	CASSPGVPPEQYF
TRBV28	NA	NA	TRBJ2-5	16	TGTGCCAGCAGCCAACCGGGGGACAGAGCCGGGGAGACCCAGTACTTC	CASSQPGDRAGETQYF
TRBV2	NA	NA	TRBJ1-5	17	TGTGCCAGCAGTGACCTCCCGCCAGGCAGGGACAATCAGCCCCAGCATTTT	CASSDLPPGRDNQPQHF
TRBV7-9	TRBD2	once	TRBJ2-1	17	TGTGCCAGCAGCCCTGCGTATAGCGGGGGCTCCTACAATGAGCAGTTCTTC	CASSPAYSGGSYNEQFF
TRBV11-2	NA	NA	TRBJ1-1	12	TGTGCCAGCAGTTCGGGGATCACTGAAGCTTTCTTT	CASSSGITEAFF
TRBV5-1	TRBD2	NA	TRBJ2-7	15	TGCGCCAGCAGCCACCTAGCGGGAGGGCCCAACGAGCAGTACTTC	CASSHLAGGPNEQYF
TRBV19	TRBD1	NA	TRBJ2-7	13	TGTGCCAGTAGTATAGGACAGGGTGGAGAGCAGTACTTC	CASSIGQGGEQYF
TRBV28	NA	NA	TRBJ2-5	12	TGTGCCGCCAGGGGGGTCGCCGAGACCCAGTACTTC	CAARGVAETQYF
TRBV6-5	NA	once	TRBJ2-7	15	TGTGCCAGCAGTTACCTCATCCGGGGTGGATACGAGCAGTACTTC	CASSYLIRGGYEQYF
TRBV6-4	NA	NA	TRBJ1-5	14	TGTGCCAGAGAAACTGGGCAGAGCAATCAGCCCCAGCATTTT	CARETGQSNQPQHF
TRBV11-2	NA	NA	TRBJ2-1	14	TGTGCCAGCAGATCCCCCTCCACATACAATGAGCAGTTCTTC	CASRSPSTYNEQFF
TRBV5-6	NA	NA	TRBJ1-1	13	TGTGCCAGCAATGGCCCCAGGTTCACTGAAGCTTTCTTT	CASNGPRFTEAFF
TRBV7-9	TRBD2	NA	TRBJ2-7	15	TGTGCCAGCAGCTCCAGCGGGGGGCCCTCCTACGAGCAGTACTTC	CASSSSGGPSYEQYF
TRBV28	TRBD1	NA	TRBJ1-5	15	TGTGCCAGCACTATCGGGACAGGGGGCCATCAGCCCCGGCATTTT	CASTIGTGGHQPRHF
TRBV2	TRBD1	NA	TRBJ1-4	16	TGTGCCAGCAGCGCATACGGGACAGCCTGGGGTGAAAAACTGTTTTTT	CASSAYGTAWGEKLFF
TRBV12-2	NA	NA	TRBJ2-2	13	TGTGCAAGTCGCCTATATTCTACCGGGGAGCTGTTTTTT	CASRLYSTGELFF
TRBV5-6	NA	NA	TRBJ2-5	12	TGTGCCAGCAGCTCTTCGGGTGAGACCCAGTACTTC	CASSSSGETQYF
TRBV5-6	TRBD2	NA	TRBJ2-3	15	TGTGCCAGCAGCCCTAGCGGGAGGAGTGCAGATACGCAGTATTTT	CASSPSGRSADTQYF
TRBV9	NA	NA	TRBJ2-2	16	TGTGCCAGCAGCGTAGTCGCTAGCCCCGGCACCGGGGAGCTGTTTTTT	CASSVVASPGTGELFF
TRBV18	TRBD1	NA	TRBJ1-5	16	TGTGCCAGCTCACCCCCCGGGACAGGATCCAATCAGCCCCAGCATTTT	CASSPPGTGSNQPQHF
TRBV15	NA	few	TRBJ1-2	16	TGTGCCACCAGCAGAGATCTGAAGGGGCTTGGCTATGGCTACACCTTC	CATSRDLKGLGYGYTF
TRBV10-3	TRBD2	NA	TRBJ2-1	18	TGTGCCACCATGAGGGGAGGGATGGTCCTTGGCTCCTACAATGAGCAGTTCTTC	CATMRGGMVLGSYNEQFF
TRBV28	TRBD2	NA	TRBJ2-7	14	TGTGCCAGCAGTCCCCTAGCGGGAATCTACGAGCAGTACTTC	CASSPLAGIYEQYF
TRBV28	NA	NA	TRBJ1-5	14	TGTGCCAGCAGTTTAGGCGGTAGCAATCAGCCCCAGCATTTT	CASSLGGSNQPQHF
TRBV9	NA	few	TRBJ2-2	13	TGTGCCAGCAGCGTAGTACTCGGGAGGGAGCTGTTTTTT	CASSVVLGRELFF
TRBV28	TRBD2	NA	TRBJ2-3	16	TGTGCCAGCAGTTTATCACTAGCGGGAGCTGCAGATACGCAGTATTTT	CASSLSLAGAADTQYF
TRBV6-1	NA	NA	TRBJ1-4	15	TGTGCCAGCATTCCTACGGGCAGGGCTCGTGAAAAACTGTTTTTT	CASIPTGRAREKLFF
TRBV6-5	NA	NA	TRBJ1-1	9	TGTGCGGTGGGGGGTGAAGCTTTCTTT	CAVGGEAFF
TRBV21-1	NA	NA	TRBJ2-3	15	TGTGCCAGCAGCAAAGCAGCAGGGATGACAGATACGCAGTATTTT	CASSKAAGMTDTQYF
TRBV15	NA	NA	TRBJ2-7	15	TGTGCCACCAGCAGAGATTGGGCCCCCCGCTACGAGCAGTACTTC	CATSRDWAPRYEQYF
TRBV10-2	NA	NA	TRBJ2-7	14	TGCGCCAGCAGTGAGGGGGCCGGCTCCTACGAGCAGTACTTC	CASSEGAGSYEQYF
TRBV28	TRBD1	NA	TRBJ2-7	15	TGTGCCAGCAGTTTACTATTGGACAGGAACGACGAGCAGTACTTC	CASSLLLDRNDEQYF
TRBV29-1	NA	NA	TRBJ2-7	11	TGCAGCTCAAAGGACACCTACGAGCAGTACTTC	CSSKDTYEQYF
TRBV9	NA	NA	TRBJ2-1	16	TGTGCCAGCAGCGTAGTATCCCGGAGTGGTGTAGATGAGCAGTTCTTC	CASSVVSRSGVDEQFF
TRBV7-3	NA	NA	TRBJ1-5	17	TGTGCCAGCAGCTTAACGTCGGCAGTTGCGGGCAATCAGCCCCAGCATTTT	CASSLTSAVAGNQPQHF
TRBV4-2	TRBD2	NA	TRBJ2-5	15	TGTGCCAGCAGCCAATTGACTAGCGTAGAAGAGACCCAGTACTTC	CASSQLTSVEETQYF
TRBV10-3	TRBD2	NA	TRBJ2-3	18	TGTGCCATCAGTGAGCCGAGCACGACTAGCGGGAGTTCGGATACGCAGTATTTT	CAISEPSTTSGSSDTQYF